These 26 T cell receptor beta chains were sequenced from one sample in a study of blood T cell repertoires in COVID-19 (dated by TCRdb to 2020 to 2021). Library creation used the immunoSEQ multiplex PCR assay. The immuneACCESS repertoire file appears here via TCRdb, limited to in-frame rearrangements. These files lack a portion of the clones; in checked studies, under half of the deficit traces to unresolved V genes, and the cause of the others is not known. The sample data list 180,000 or so clones, and about 87% of these were observed just once. Together, the top ten hold 3.5% to 4.5% of the sample. The sample taken for sequencing was peripheral blood. The receptors were sampled from a woman aged 25 to 39 with acute or convalescent COVID-19.

The chain links TRBV18 to TRBJ2-7, with D possibly TRBD1 on 5 matching bases. Germline CDR1 KGHSH, CDR2 LQKENI. V lost 0 bases and J 5 bases, leaving 8 bases between the germline ends. The CDR3 runs 13 residues. This chain's CDR3 is CASSPPGVNEQYF. Written as DNA, the CDR3 is TGTGCCAGCTCACCACCAGGGGTTAACGAGCAGTACTTC. Combining the CDR3 with reference TRBV18 and TRBJ2-7 gives the whole variable domain NAGVMQNPRHLVRRRGQEARLRCSPMKGHSHVYWYRQLPEEGLKFMVYLQKENIIDESGMPKERFSAEFPKEGPSILRIQQVVRGDSAAYFCASSPPGVNEQYFGPGTRLTVT.

This sequence joins TRBV19 and TRBJ2-3, with D maybe TRBD1 (6 bases). Trimming pared 10 bases from V and 8 bases from J, leaving 13 bases between. The CDR3 contains 11 residues. The germline CDR1 and CDR2 sequences are LNHDA and SQIVND (reference sequence). CDR3 in DNA: TGTGCCACCGAGGTAGGGGGTACGCAGTATTTT. It encodes CATEVGGTQYF. Looking up the rest from reference TRBV19 and TRBJ2-3 gives the full variable domain: DGGITQSPKYLFRKEGQNVTLSCEQNLNHDAMYWYRQDPGQGLRLIYYSQIVNDFQKGDIAEGYSVSREKKESFPLTVTSAQKNPTAFYLCATEVGGTQYFGPGTRLTVL.

This sequence joins TRBV10-1 and TRBJ1-2; the match to TRBD1 covers 8 bases. The CDR3 sequence is 12 residues long. The V and J ends lost 11 bases and 6 bases, in that order; junction bases with no gene match: 8. Germline CDR1 reads WNHNN; CDR2 reads SYGVQD (reference sequence). The CDR3, as DNA: TGCGCCGGCCTAGACAGGGGCGATGGCTACACCTTC. Protein: CAGLDRGDGYTF.

The rearrangement uses TRBV9 and TRBJ2-5; a weak D match, TRBD1 (6 bases). V was cut by 0 bases and J by 5 bases, with 11 bases left in between. The length of the CDR3 is 14 residues. CDR1 and CDR2 (germline): SGDLS, YYNGEE. This chain's CDR3 is CASSVEPGVETQYF. The CDR3 region has the DNA TGTGCCAGCAGCGTAGAACCAGGGGTGGAGACCCAGTACTTC.

The chain is built from TRBV5-1 and TRBJ2-7, with D tentatively TRBD1 (6 bases). The V gene's germline CDR1 is SGHRS and CDR2 YFSETQ. V dropped 7 bases and J dropped 3 bases, with 20 bases sitting between them. CDR3 length: 15 residues. CDR3 in DNA: TGCGCCAGCGCCACAGGGATCGGCCCGTTCTACGAGCAGTACTTC. Its protein is CASATGIGPFYEQYF.

The V call is TRBV5-1, the J call TRBJ1-5; tentative D call: TRBD1 (5 bases). The CDR3 consists of 13 residues. With 4 bases removed from V and 7 bases from J, the gap between germline ends came to 12 bases. The V gene's germline CDR1 is SGHRS and CDR2 YFSETQ. The CDR3 DNA reads as TGCGCCAGCAGCCCGGACATTGACCAGCCCCAGCATTTT. Its protein is CASSPDIDQPQHF. Supplemented by reference TRBV5-1 and TRBJ1-5, the full variable domain reads KAGVTQTPRYLIKTRGQQVTLSCSPISGHRSVSWYQQTPGQGLQFLFEYFSETQRNKGNFPGRFSGRQFSNSRSEMNVSTLELGDSALYLCASSPDIDQPQHFGDGTRLSIL.

This chain links TRBV3-1 (or the pseudogene TRBV3-2) with TRBJ1-2; no clear D. The germline CDR1 and CDR2 sequences are LGHDT and YNNKEL (reference sequence). The V and J ends lost 6 bases and 0 bases respectively, with 8 bases between them. The CDR3 consists of 13 residues. The CDR3 nucleotides read TGTGCCAGCAGTCACGACACTAACTATGGCTACACCTTC. This encodes CASSHDTNYGYTF.

This clone came up once. The chain carries TRBV5-4 and TRBJ2-1; a weak D match, TRBD1 (5 bases). CDR1 is SGHNT, CDR2 YYREEE, per germline (reference sequence). V was cut by 9 bases and J by 3 bases, with 10 bases left in between. The CDR3 contains 12 residues. CDR3: CATGRDYNEQFF. The CDR3, as DNA: TGTGCCACAGGCAGGGACTACAATGAGCAGTTCTTC.

The chain carries TRBV5-1 and TRBJ2-1; possibly TRBD1 for D (7 bases). The CDR3 loop spans 14 amino acids. V was trimmed by 4 bases and J by 6 bases, leaving 14 bases between them. Germline assignment: CDR1 SGHRS and CDR2 YFSETQ. The CDR3 is CASSPAGGSNEQFF. The CDR3 DNA sequence: TGCGCCAGCAGCCCGGCAGGGGGGTCCAATGAGCAGTTCTTC.

The chain carries TRBV5-6 and TRBJ2-1, with 10 bases lining up with TRBD2. CDR3 length: 16 amino acids. J was trimmed by 6 bases and V by 4 bases; bases with no gene match: 10. In germline, CDR1 is SGHDT, CDR2 YYEEEE. The CDR3 bases are TGTGCCAGCAGCCCAGATGTAGCGGGAGGAGGCAATGAGCAGTTCTTC. This sequence encodes CASSPDVAGGGNEQFF.

The gene calls are TRBV6-5 and TRBJ1-4; 9 nucleotides line up with TRBD1. V dropped 10 bases and J dropped 8; count of bases not matched to a gene: 14. Germline V gene sequence: CDR1 MNHEY, CDR2 SVGAGI. The CDR3 runs to 15 residues. The CDR3 nucleotides read TGTGCCACCTCGCCGCCGGGGACAGGGTTCGAAAAACTGTTTTTT. Translated, it gives CATSPPGTGFEKLFF.

The chain is built from TRBV28 and TRBJ1-5, with D maybe TRBD1 (5 bases). Trimming removed 6 bases at V and 7 bases at J, with 13 bases between. This CDR3 spans 13 amino acids. Germline V gene sequence: CDR1 MDHEN, CDR2 SYDVKM. The chain's CDR3 is CASREGSGQPQHF. In nucleotides, the CDR3 is TGTGCCAGCAGGGAGGGGTCCGGGCAGCCCCAGCATTTT.

The chain joins TRBV6-5 to TRBJ1-2; TRBD1 might be the D (5 bases). CDR1 is MNHEY, CDR2 SVGAGI, per germline. CDR3 length equals 14 residues. V was shortened by 4 bases and J by 7 bases, with 16 bases between the two germline ends. In nucleotides, the CDR3 is TGTGCCAGCAGTTTCTTGACCTGGGGGGGTGGCTACACCTTC. Encoded protein: CASSFLTWGGGYTF.

This rearrangement joins TRBV7-9 to TRBJ2-1; 9 bases agree with TRBD1. Trimming took 5 bases from V and 6 from J; bases not matched to a gene: 5. This CDR3 spans 14 amino acids. CDR1 and CDR2 (germline): SEHNR, FQNEAQ (reference sequence). CDR3 sequence (DNA): TGTGCCAGCAGCCCCCGGGACAGGGTCAATGAGCAGTTCTTC. Its translation: CASSPRDRVNEQFF.

This clone was observed once. The same CDR3 also results from other DNA sequences found in this sample. This chain connects TRBV5-1 to TRBJ2-1; TRBD2 is a possible D gene (5 bases). V dropped 0 bases and J dropped 8 bases, with 6 bases sitting between them. CDR3 size: 12 residues. Germline V gene data show CDR1 as SGHRS and CDR2 as YFSETQ. As DNA, the CDR3 is TGCGCCAGCAGCTTGGGGCGGGATGAGCAGTTCTTC. Protein product: CASSLGRDEQFF.

The sample holds one count of this clone. This chain joins TRBV21-1 and TRBJ1-1; TRBD1, the D gene given by the table, was not confirmed from the DNA. TRBV21-1 is recorded as a pseudogene. CDR3 length: 16 residues. The chain's CDR3 is CASSKSTPHASSEAFF. The DNA for the CDR3 is TGTGCCAGCAGCAAATCCACACCACATGCATCCAGTGAAGCTTTCTTT.

The V gene is TRBV7-8, the J gene TRBJ2-7, with 8 positions matching TRBD2. Germline V gives CDR1 SGHVS, CDR2 FQNEAQ. V trimming: 6 bases; J trimming: 2 bases; junction bases outside the gene matches: 9. The CDR3 spans 15 residues. CDR3 DNA: TGTGCCAGCAGACCTACGGCGGGAGGTACCTACGAGCAGTACTTC. Residues: CASRPTAGGTYEQYF.

In this sample, this clone turned up a few times. The gene calls are TRBV5-8 and TRBJ2-1; TRBD2 aligns across 7 bases. V lost 4 bases and J lost 9; bases outside the gene matches: 16. This CDR3 spans 16 amino acids. CDR1 and CDR2 (germline): SGHTS, YDEGEE. The CDR3 sequence is CASSPFSSGLRGEQFF. Here the CDR3 DNA reads TGTGCCAGCAGCCCCTTCTCTTCGGGACTACGGGGTGAGCAGTTCTTC.

This chain connects TRBV5-1 to TRBJ2-7, with 9 nucleotides matching TRBD2. This CDR3 has 13 residues. The V gene's germline CDR1 is SGHRS and CDR2 YFSETQ. Trimming took 5 bases from V and 6 from J; bases not matched to a gene: 6. The CDR3 coding sequence is TGCGCCAGCAGGCCGCGGGAGGGCCGCGAGCAGTACTTC. This translates into CASRPREGREQYF.

The chain carries TRBV5-1 and TRBJ2-2; D is unresolved. This CDR3 is 16 amino acids long. CDR1 is SGHRS and CDR2 is YFSETQ in the germline V gene. Trimming took 0 bases from V and 2 from J, leaving 11 bases between them. The CDR3: CASSLVVFSNTGELFF. The CDR3 region has the DNA TGCGCCAGCAGCTTGGTTGTTTTTTCAAACACCGGGGAGCTGTTTTTT.

The chain employs TRBV9 and TRBJ1-2; TRBD1 matches at 8 bases. CDR3 length: 14 residues. The V segment lost 3 bases and the J segment 8 bases; nucleotides outside the gene matches: 9. CDR1 SGDLS and CDR2 YYNGEE come from the germline V gene. CDR3: CASSANQGARGYTF. The CDR3 nucleotides are TGTGCCAGCAGCGCGAACCAGGGGGCGCGCGGCTACACCTTC.

This chain joins TRBV9 and TRBJ2-3; D is possibly TRBD1 (5 bases). This CDR3 is 16 amino acids long. V gave up 1 base and J gave up 1 base, with 13 bases separating them. The germline CDR1 and CDR2 sequences are SGDLS and YYNGEE. CDR3 loop: CASSVTPLTGTDTQYF. Written as DNA, the CDR3 is TGTGCCAGCAGCGTAACCCCTTTGACAGGCACAGATACGCAGTATTTT.

The chain combines TRBV18 with TRBJ2-7, with a possible D match to TRBD2 (5 bases). Germline assignment: CDR1 KGHSH and CDR2 LQKENI. V lost 0 bases and J lost 1, with 19 bases in between. CDR3 length equals 18 residues. The chain's CDR3 is CASSPPRVARTYSYEQYF. The CDR3 nucleotides read TGTGCCAGCTCACCACCGAGGGTAGCTAGAACCTATTCCTACGAGCAGTACTTC.

The rearrangement uses TRBV18 and TRBJ2-7, with 7 nucleotides matching TRBD1. CDR1 is KGHSH and CDR2 is LQKENI in the germline V gene. V lost 3 bases, J lost 4 bases, and 12 bases stayed unmatched. The CDR3 has 16 amino acids. CDR3 protein: CASSPYGQDGVYEQYF. The CDR3 DNA follows: TGTGCCAGCTCACCCTACGGACAGGACGGGGTATACGAGCAGTACTTC.

The J gene is TRBJ1-2, the V gene TRBV4-2; 7 bases align to TRBD1. This CDR3 has 14 residues. Per germline, CDR1 LGHNA and CDR2 YNFKEQ. After removal of 1 base from V and 3 bases from J, the junction contained 2 bases not matched to a gene. The DNA of the CDR3 is TGTGCCAGCAGCCAAGCGGGACAGTACTATGGCTACACCTTC. Translation: CASSQAGQYYGYTF.

The chain has TRBV27 and TRBJ2-3; D is ambiguous. CDR1 and CDR2 (germline): MNHEY, SMNVEV (reference sequence). The CDR3 spans 13 residues. V lost 8 bases to trimming and J lost 1 base, with 10 bases between them. CDR3 bases: TGTGCCAGCCGAGGCTTTGGCACAGATACGCAGTATTTT. Its protein is CASRGFGTDTQYF.